The clone carrying this T cell receptor (beta chain) was recorded at least ten times. The time point was: persistent/refractory GD, antithyroid drugs over 5 years with positive TRAb. Preparation of the TCR library used RNA extracted from PBMCs. The source of the sample is a study of regulatory T cells in long-lasting Graves disease. Study-wide context: Persistent Graves' disease denoted over 5 years of antithyroid drugs plus positive TSH receptor antibodies.

Researchers made TCR beta libraries by using iRepertoire HTBI primers and running Arm-PCR on CDR3 regions. Source study methods: Sequenced samples collectively carried approximately 58 TRBV and around 15 TRBJ segments. TCRdb independently ran MiXCR on the multiplex PCR reads; one entry per CDR3 protein. TCRdb assigned the V and J calls; the authors' analysis was not used. The table has some 340,000 distinct CDR3 sequences, approximately 25% seen once. V was pared by 4 bases and J by 2 bases, with 13 bases of the junction left unmatched. The CDR3 totals 17 residues. Germline V gene sequence: CDR1 SGHVS, CDR2 FQNEAQ.

The rearrangement uses TRBV7-8 and TRBJ1-2; 7 nucleotides match TRBD1. The sequence was collected from a woman aged 40 to 49 with Graves disease. This specimen was peripheral blood mononuclear cells (PBMCs), taken when the disease was refractory, from a patient treated with antithyroid drugs. The CDR3 protein is CASSSRRPGQVNYGYTF. CDR3 nucleotides: TGTGCCAGCAGCTCCCGGCGACCAGGACAGGTCAACTATGGCTACACCTTC.